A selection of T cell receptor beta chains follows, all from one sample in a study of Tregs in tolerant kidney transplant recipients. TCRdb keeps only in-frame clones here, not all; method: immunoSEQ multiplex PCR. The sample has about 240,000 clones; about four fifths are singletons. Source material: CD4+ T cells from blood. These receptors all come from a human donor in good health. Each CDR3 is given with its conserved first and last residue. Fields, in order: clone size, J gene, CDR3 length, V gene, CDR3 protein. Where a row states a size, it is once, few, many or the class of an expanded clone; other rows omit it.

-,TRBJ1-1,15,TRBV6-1,CASSESGTVNTEAFF
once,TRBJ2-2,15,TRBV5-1,CASSLGDINTGELFF
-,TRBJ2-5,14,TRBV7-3,CASSLTAGAETQYF
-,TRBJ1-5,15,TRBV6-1,CASRETQGVNQPQHF
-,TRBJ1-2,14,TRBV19,CASSTTGTVNGYTF
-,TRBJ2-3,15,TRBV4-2,CASSRRDRTPDTQYF
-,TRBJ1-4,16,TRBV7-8,CASSLGFRAPNEKLFF
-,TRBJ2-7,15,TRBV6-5,CASSYTERGPYEQYF
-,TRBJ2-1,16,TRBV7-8,CASSLGAGLARGEQFF
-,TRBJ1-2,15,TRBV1,CTSRKSKGSNYGYTF
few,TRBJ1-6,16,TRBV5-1,CASSLGGNSYNSPLHF
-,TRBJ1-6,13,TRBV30,CAWPDSDNSPLHF
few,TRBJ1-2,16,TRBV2,CASRTTGDPREVGYTF
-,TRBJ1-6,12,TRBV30,CAWSVSASFLHF
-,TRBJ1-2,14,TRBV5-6,CASSWTGLRYGYTF
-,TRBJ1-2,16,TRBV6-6,CASSYVLDSSNYGYTF
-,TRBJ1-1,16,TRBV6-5,CASSYSVNAINTEAFF
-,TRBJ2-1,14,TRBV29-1,CSVQGAGLYNEQFF
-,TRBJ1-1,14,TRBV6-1,CASMPTGRNTEAFF
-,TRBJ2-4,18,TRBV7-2,CASSLEGSGRRTKNIQYF
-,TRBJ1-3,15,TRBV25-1,CASTVSDGSGNTIYF
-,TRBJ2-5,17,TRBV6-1,CASSEGLSASGRETQYF
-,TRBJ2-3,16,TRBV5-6,CASSPGQTKSTDTQYF
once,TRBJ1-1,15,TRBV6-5,CASSYSGQGATEAFF
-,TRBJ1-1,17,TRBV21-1,CASSKNRTPRGDTEAFF
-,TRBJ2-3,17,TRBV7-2,CASSLVRGMGRTDTQYF
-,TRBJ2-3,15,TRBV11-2,CASSLSGGPTDTQYF
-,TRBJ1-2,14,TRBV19,CASSTPGQNYGYTF
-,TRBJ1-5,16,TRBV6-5,CASSYGPLWSNQPQHF
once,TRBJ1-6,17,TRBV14,CASSQALFRDRASPLHF
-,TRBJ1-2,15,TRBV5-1,CASSRGQGAPYGYTF
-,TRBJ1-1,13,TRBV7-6,CASQLSENTEAFF
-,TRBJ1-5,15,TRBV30,CAWSGQGARNQPQHF
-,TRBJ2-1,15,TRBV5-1,CASSLAGWGNNEQFF
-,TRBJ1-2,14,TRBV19,CASSRPGYDYGYTF
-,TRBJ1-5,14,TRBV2,CASTDRERGQPQHF
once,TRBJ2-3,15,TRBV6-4,CASRRGGLSTDTQYF
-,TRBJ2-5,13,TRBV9,CASSVSGQETQYF
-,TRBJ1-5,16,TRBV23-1,CASNLTGEWSNQPQHF
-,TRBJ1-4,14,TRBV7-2,CASSLGAGTEKLFF
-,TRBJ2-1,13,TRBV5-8,CASSSWRGGEQFF
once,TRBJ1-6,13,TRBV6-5,CASRLWGDSPLHF
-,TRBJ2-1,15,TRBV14,CASSQDWGGPHEQFF
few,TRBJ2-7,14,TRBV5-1,CASSLSSGAYEQYF
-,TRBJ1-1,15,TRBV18,CASSPPTRVNTEAFF
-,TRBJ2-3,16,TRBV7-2,CASSDRGRKGTDTQYF
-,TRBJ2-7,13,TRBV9,CASSVAEPYEQYF
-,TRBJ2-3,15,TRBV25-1,CASSALRGRGDTQYF
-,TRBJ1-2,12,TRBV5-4,CASSPDRVGYTF
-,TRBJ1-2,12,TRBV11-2,CASSAGGPGYTF
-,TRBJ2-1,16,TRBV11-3,CASSWGIAGHYNEQFF
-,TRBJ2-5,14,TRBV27,CASSPRTIQETQYF
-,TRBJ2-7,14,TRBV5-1,CASSYGQGPYEQYF